This T cell receptor beta chain is from a study of cytomegalovirus exposure and HLA in healthy donors. Study-wide results and caveats: Most TCR sequences were seen very rarely across donors, but some public TCRs occurred in many.

With respect to this clone: Its antigen remains unknown.

The study ran its PCR with 60 Vbeta and 13 Jbeta primers. Clones were read by immunoSEQ multiplex PCR, and TCRdb kept only the in-frame ones, dropping some. This table has 130,000 to 150,000 clones, 60% to 85% appearing once. The sequence derives from a man younger than 30 in good health and CMV-seronegative. The specimen was PBMCs.

Here the CDR3 DNA reads TGTGCCAGCAGTCCGACAGGGGTTTACGCTAATTCACCCCTCCACTTT. Its protein product is CASSPTGVYANSPLHF. The chain employs TRBV7-9 and TRBJ1-6, with 8 positions matching TRBD1. The V and J ends lost 6 bases and 6 bases, in that order; junction bases with no gene match: 10. Germline CDR1 SEHNR, CDR2 FQNEAQ (reference sequence). The CDR3 runs 16 residues.